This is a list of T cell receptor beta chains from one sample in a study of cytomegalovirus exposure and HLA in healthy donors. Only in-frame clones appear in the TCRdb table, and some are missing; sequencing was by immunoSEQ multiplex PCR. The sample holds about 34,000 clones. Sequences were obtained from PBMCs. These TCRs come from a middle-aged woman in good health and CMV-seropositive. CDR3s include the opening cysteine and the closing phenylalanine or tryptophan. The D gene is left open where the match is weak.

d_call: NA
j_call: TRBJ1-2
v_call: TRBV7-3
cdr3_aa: CASSPAGSVGYTF
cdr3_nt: TGTGCCAGCAGCCCCGCCGGGTCCGTAGGCTACACCTTC

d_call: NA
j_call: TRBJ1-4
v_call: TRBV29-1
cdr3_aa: CSVEDRLIEKLFF
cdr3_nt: TGCAGCGTTGAAGACAGACTAATCGAAAAACTGTTTTTT

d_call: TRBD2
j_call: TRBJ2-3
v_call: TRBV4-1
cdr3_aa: CASSLGLAGSTDTQYF
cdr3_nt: TGCGCCAGCAGCCTTGGACTAGCGGGAAGCACAGATACGCAGTATTTT

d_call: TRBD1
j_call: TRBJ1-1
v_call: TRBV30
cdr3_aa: CAWSTDRDLVGTEAFF
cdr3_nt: TGTGCCTGGAGTACAGACAGGGACCTTGTGGGTACTGAAGCTTTCTTT

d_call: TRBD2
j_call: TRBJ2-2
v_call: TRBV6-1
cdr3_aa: CASSQGRGGTGELFF
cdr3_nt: TGTGCCAGCAGCCAGGGGCGGGGGGGGACCGGGGAGCTGTTTTTT

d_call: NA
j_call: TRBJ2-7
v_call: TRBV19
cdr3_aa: CASSPGQTADYEQYF
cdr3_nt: TGTGCCAGTAGTCCCGGACAGACGGCCGACTACGAGCAGTACTTC

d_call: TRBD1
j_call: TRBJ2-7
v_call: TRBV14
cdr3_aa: CASSQTGFLYEQYF
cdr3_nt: TGTGCCAGCAGCCAGACAGGGTTTTTGTACGAGCAGTACTTC

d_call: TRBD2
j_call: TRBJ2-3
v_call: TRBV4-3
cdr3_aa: CASSQLAGYTQYF
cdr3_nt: TGCGCCAGCAGCCAACTAGCGGGGTATACGCAGTATTTT

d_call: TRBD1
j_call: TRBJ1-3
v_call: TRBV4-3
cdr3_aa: CASSQEFEGQGISGNTIYF
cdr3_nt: TGCGCCAGCAGCCAAGAGTTTGAGGGACAGGGGATCTCTGGAAACACCATATATTTT

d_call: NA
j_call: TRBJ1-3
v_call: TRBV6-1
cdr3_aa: CASSPRDTIYF
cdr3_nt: TGTGCCAGCAGCCCCCGGGACACCATATATTTT

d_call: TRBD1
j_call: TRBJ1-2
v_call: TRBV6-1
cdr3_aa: CASSARQGRNYGYTF
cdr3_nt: TGTGCCAGCAGTGCGAGACAGGGCCGAAACTATGGCTACACCTTC

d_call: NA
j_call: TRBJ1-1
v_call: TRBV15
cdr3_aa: CATSTGSNTEAFF
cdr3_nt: TGTGCCACCAGTACAGGTTCGAACACTGAAGCTTTCTTT

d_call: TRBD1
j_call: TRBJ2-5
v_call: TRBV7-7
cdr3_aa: CASSLEPGQGPPAQETQYF
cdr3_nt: TGTGCTAGCAGCTTAGAACCAGGACAGGGGCCTCCCGCCCAAGAGACCCAGTACTTC

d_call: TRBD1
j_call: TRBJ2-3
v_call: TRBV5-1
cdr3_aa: CVSSLASGGVDTQYF
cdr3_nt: TGCGTCAGCAGCTTGGCGTCAGGGGGCGTCGATACGCAGTATTTT

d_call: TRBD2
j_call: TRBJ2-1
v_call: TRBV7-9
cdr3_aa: CASSLRPGLAGGYNEQFF
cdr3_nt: TGTGCCAGCAGCTTAAGACCGGGACTAGCGGGAGGGTACAATGAGCAGTTCTTC

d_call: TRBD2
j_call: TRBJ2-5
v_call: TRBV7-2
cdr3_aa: CASSPLGVTSGGETQYF
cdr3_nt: TGTGCCAGCAGCCCCCTGGGCGTGACTAGCGGGGGGGAGACCCAGTACTTC

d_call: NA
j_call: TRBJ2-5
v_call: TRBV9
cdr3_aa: CASSLAGTGQETQYF
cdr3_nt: TGTGCCAGCAGCCTCGCCGGGACTGGACAAGAGACCCAGTACTTC

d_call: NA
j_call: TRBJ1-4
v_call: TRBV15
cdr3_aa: CATSRDRPRVANEKLFF
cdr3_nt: TGTGCCACCAGCAGAGATAGGCCCCGGGTGGCTAATGAAAAACTGTTTTTT

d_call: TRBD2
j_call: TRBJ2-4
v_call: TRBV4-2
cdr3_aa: CASSQESREGGNIQYF
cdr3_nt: TGTGCCAGCAGCCAAGAGAGTCGGGAGGGCGGAAACATTCAGTACTTC

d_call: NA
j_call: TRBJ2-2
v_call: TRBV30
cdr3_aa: CAWNLGRYTGELFF
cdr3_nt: TGTGCCTGGAATCTAGGGAGGTACACCGGGGAGCTGTTTTTT

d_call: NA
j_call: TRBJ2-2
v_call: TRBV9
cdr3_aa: CASSVELAWGGELFF
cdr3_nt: TGTGCCAGCAGCGTAGAGCTAGCGTGGGGCGGGGAGCTGTTTTTT

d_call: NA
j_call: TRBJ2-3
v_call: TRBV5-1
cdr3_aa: CASSLLTGADTQYF
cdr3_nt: TGCGCCAGCAGCTTGTTGACTGGTGCAGATACGCAGTATTTT

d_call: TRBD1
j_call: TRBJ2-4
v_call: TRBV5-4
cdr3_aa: CASSLEGTGTRQYF
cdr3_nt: TGTGCCAGCAGCTTGGAGGGGACAGGGACAAGGCAGTACTTC

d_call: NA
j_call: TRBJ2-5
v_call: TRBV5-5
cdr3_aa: CASSFQPQETQYF
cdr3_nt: TGTGCCAGCAGCTTCCAACCGCAGGAGACCCAGTACTTC